This TCR beta chain is from a study of lymphopenia after photon versus proton radiotherapy. Germline CDR1 reads SGHAT; CDR2 reads FQNNGV. This CDR3 comprises 16 residues. V lost 4 bases and J 4 bases, leaving 19 bases between the germline ends. The assay was immunoSEQ multiplex PCR, and TCRdb's table has in-frame clones only and misses some. The sample has about 65,000 clones; 87% are singletons. The sequenced sample was peripheral blood, obtained from a patient treated with proton-based radiotherapy. This TCR was sampled from a man older than 75 with esophageal cancer. This rearrangement joins TRBV11-2 to TRBJ2-5; no definite D call. DNA for the CDR3: TGTGCCAGCAGCTCTAACCCCCGGGTCATCGGAGAGACCCAGTACTTC. This encodes CASSSNPRVIGETQYF.